These T cell receptor beta chains were read from a single sample in a study of chemoradiotherapy in HPV16-positive cancers. Assay: immunoSEQ multiplex PCR; the TCRdb copy retains only in-frame clones and omits some. Seen here are approximately 9,000 clones, roughly nine tenths observed once, and the top ten hold 3.5% to 4%. The specimen was blood, collected from a patient who underwent chemoradiotherapy. The origin of the receptors is a human donor with HPV-associated anogenital cancer. Both conserved end residues are part of each CDR3. D genes are given only for firm matches. Size tells how often a clone was seen (once, few, many) or the class of an expanded clone, and some rows leave it out.

V,size,D,J,CDR3,DNA
TRBV2,-,-,TRBJ1-1,CASSPTAGGPEAFF,TGTGCCAGCAGCCCAACCGCTGGGGGCCCTGAAGCTTTCTTT
TRBV5-6,-,-,TRBJ2-7,CASSLSPPYEQYF,TGTGCCAGCAGCTTGTCCCCACCCTACGAGCAGTACTTC
TRBV7-6,once,-,TRBJ2-7,CASSAAGEQYF,TGTGCCAGCAGCGCCGCGGGCGAGCAGTACTTC
TRBV28,-,-,TRBJ1-1,CASSLGGVRTEAFF,TGTGCCAGCAGTCTAGGGGGGGTCAGAACTGAAGCTTTCTTT
TRBV10-1,few,-,TRBJ1-2,CASSEAGLYGYTF,TGCGCCAGCAGTGAAGCAGGCCTCTATGGCTACACCTTC
TRBV4-1,few,-,TRBJ2-2,CASSQDARVRLNTGELFF,TGCGCCAGCAGCCAAGATGCCAGGGTGAGACTGAACACCGGGGAGCTGTTTTTT
TRBV15,-,TRBD1,TRBJ2-1,CATMTGKDNEQFF,TGTGCCACGATGACAGGGAAGGACAATGAGCAGTTCTTC
TRBV18,-,-,TRBJ2-7,CASSPDGTYEQYF,TGTGCCAGCTCACCGGACGGTACCTACGAGCAGTACTTC
TRBV7-3,-,-,TRBJ1-1,CASSPLGPPATEAFF,TGTGCCAGCAGCCCCCTGGGTCCTCCGGCCACTGAAGCTTTCTTT
TRBV6-1,-,TRBD1,TRBJ2-4,CASSEDDRGWGAKNIQYF,TGTGCCAGCAGTGAAGATGACAGGGGTTGGGGGGCCAAAAACATTCAGTACTTC
TRBV7-2,once,TRBD1,TRBJ1-1,CASSLETGARTEAFF,TGTGCCAGCAGCTTAGAAACAGGGGCGAGGACTGAAGCTTTCTTT
TRBV4-2,-,-,TRBJ1-1,CASSQPPGRRNTEAFF,TGTGCCAGCAGCCAGCCCCCGGGACGGAGGAACACTGAAGCTTTCTTT
TRBV28,-,TRBD2,TRBJ2-7,CASVTSGRNNEQYF,TGTGCCAGTGTGACTAGCGGGAGGAACAACGAGCAGTACTTC
TRBV5-5,-,-,TRBJ1-3,CASSPVPPSDRSSSGNTIYF,TGTGCCAGCAGCCCGGTCCCTCCTTCAGACAGATCAAGCTCTGGAAACACCATATATTTT
TRBV7-2,-,-,TRBJ2-7,CASSLGALTRYEQYF,TGTGCCAGCAGCTTGGGGGCTCTAACGAGGTACGAGCAGTACTTC
TRBV21-1,-,-,TRBJ1-1,CASKGTGENYTEAFF,TGTGCCAGCAAGGGGACAGGGGAAAACTACACTGAAGCTTTCTTT
TRBV5-8,-,-,TRBJ1-1,CASSFARRAFF,TGTGCCAGCAGCTTCGCCCGAAGGGCTTTCTTT
TRBV5-4,-,-,TRBJ1-2,CASSLVGGPYGYTF,TGTGCCAGCAGCTTGGTTGGGGGGCCCTATGGCTACACCTTC
TRBV5-1,few,-,TRBJ1-1,CASSLASPSGANEAFF,TGCGCCAGCAGCTTGGCGTCCCCTTCAGGGGCGAACGAAGCTTTCTTT
TRBV28,-,-,TRBJ1-5,CASSLNLGGMGNQPQHF,TGTGCCAGCAGCCTAAACCTGGGGGGAATGGGCAATCAGCCCCAGCATTTT
TRBV5-6,-,TRBD2,TRBJ2-2,CASSLGLAGTGELFF,TGTGCCAGCAGCTTGGGACTAGCGGGTACCGGGGAGCTGTTTTTT
TRBV4-1,-,-,TRBJ2-7,CASSLQQGGGRYEQYF,TGCGCCAGCAGCCTTCAGCAGGGAGGGGGGCGCTACGAGCAGTACTTC
TRBV6-4,-,TRBD2,TRBJ2-2,CASSEEAGGGTGELFF,TGTGCCAGCAGTGAAGAAGCGGGAGGTGGAACCGGGGAGCTGTTTTTT
TRBV7-6,-,TRBD1,TRBJ1-5,CASSPRAPGGDVNQPQHF,TGTGCCAGCAGCCCTCGAGCACCAGGGGGCGACGTCAATCAGCCCCAGCATTTT
TRBV4-1,-,-,TRBJ2-7,CASSQVSGHEQYF,TGCGCCAGCAGCCAAGTGAGCGGCCACGAGCAGTACTTC
TRBV7-9,-,-,TRBJ1-1,CASSQTLTQNTEAFF,TGTGCCAGCAGCCAAACACTAACACAGAACACTGAAGCTTTCTTT
TRBV11-3,-,-,TRBJ2-1,CASSPGSPGNEQFF,TGTGCCAGCAGCCCCGGATCTCCCGGAAATGAGCAGTTCTTC
TRBV4-1,-,TRBD2,TRBJ2-2,CASSQVSFGGIVTGELFF,TGCGCCAGCAGCCAAGTCTCCTTCGGGGGGATTGTCACCGGGGAGCTGTTTTTT
TRBV27,-,-,TRBJ1-1,CASSSAGKLTEAFF,TGTGCCAGCAGTTCGGCAGGGAAGTTGACTGAAGCTTTCTTT
TRBV18,-,-,TRBJ1-4,CASSPDSLKNEKLFF,TGTGCCAGCTCCCCGGACAGTCTTAAGAATGAAAAACTGTTTTTT
TRBV6-5,-,-,TRBJ2-7,CASSLGPNYEQYF,TGTGCCAGCAGTCTCGGGCCCAACTACGAGCAGTACTTC
TRBV28,-,TRBD2,TRBJ2-7,CASSFPVAGVYEQYF,TGTGCCAGCAGTTTCCCTGTGGCGGGAGTGTACGAGCAGTACTTC